The 5 T cell receptor beta chains below all came from one sample that was sequenced in a study of blood T cell repertoires in COVID-19. Profiling relied on immunoSEQ multiplex PCR, and the TCRdb table lists in-frame clones only, not all of them. This table has about 310,000 clones, roughly 87% appearing once. Sequencing used PBMCs or T cells enriched from blood (not recorded which). These receptors were collected from a woman in her late teens or twenties who had recovered from COVID-19.

The V gene is TRBV5-1, the J gene TRBJ2-1, with 12 bases lining up with TRBD2. Germline V gene sequence: CDR1 SGHRS, CDR2 YFSETQ. This CDR3 is built from 14 residues. V trimming: 4 bases; J trimming: 8 bases; junction bases outside the gene matches: 4. CDR3 sequence (DNA): TGCGCCAGCAGCCGGACTAGCGGGGTTTATGAGCAGTTCTTC. Protein: CASSRTSGVYEQFF.

The CDR3 reads CASSLKDSSSYNSPLHF. The CDR3 region has the DNA TGTGCCAGCAGCTTAAAAGACAGCAGCTCCTATAATTCACCCCTCCACTTT. The chain carries TRBV7-2 and TRBJ1-6; tentatively, D is TRBD1 (5 bases). CDR3 length equals 17 residues. Germline V gene sequence: CDR1 SGHTA, CDR2 FQGNSA. V was pared by 2 bases and J by 0 bases, with 11 bases between.

The chain uses TRBV29-1 and TRBJ2-6; D uncertain. Trimming removed 3 bases from V and 2 bases from J, with 8 bases in between. Germline values: CDR1 SQVTM, CDR2 ANQGSEA. The CDR3 loop spans 14 amino acids. The CDR3 DNA reads TGCAGCGTTGACCCTGGAGCTGGGGCCAACGTCCTGACTTTC. This encodes CSVDPGAGANVLTF.

The rearrangement links TRBV21-1 to TRBJ1-5; the table's D call, TRBD1, has no DNA check behind it. TRBV21-1 has pseudogene status. The CDR3 extends over 18 amino acids. This CDR3 reads CASSKRDRDEVGNQPQHF. Here the CDR3 DNA reads TGTGCCAGCAGCAAAAGGGACAGAGATGAGGTGGGCAATCAGCCCCAGCATTTT.

The chain has TRBV5-5 and TRBJ1-5; D remains unclear. The CDR3 consists of 14 residues. Trimming cost V 1 base and J 5 bases, with 10 bases left between them. Germline lookup yields CDR1 SGHKS and CDR2 YYEKEE (reference sequence). The CDR3 bases are TGTGCCAGCAGCTTGATTCCTGTCGATCAGCCCCAGCATTTT. Translated, it gives CASSLIPVDQPQHF.